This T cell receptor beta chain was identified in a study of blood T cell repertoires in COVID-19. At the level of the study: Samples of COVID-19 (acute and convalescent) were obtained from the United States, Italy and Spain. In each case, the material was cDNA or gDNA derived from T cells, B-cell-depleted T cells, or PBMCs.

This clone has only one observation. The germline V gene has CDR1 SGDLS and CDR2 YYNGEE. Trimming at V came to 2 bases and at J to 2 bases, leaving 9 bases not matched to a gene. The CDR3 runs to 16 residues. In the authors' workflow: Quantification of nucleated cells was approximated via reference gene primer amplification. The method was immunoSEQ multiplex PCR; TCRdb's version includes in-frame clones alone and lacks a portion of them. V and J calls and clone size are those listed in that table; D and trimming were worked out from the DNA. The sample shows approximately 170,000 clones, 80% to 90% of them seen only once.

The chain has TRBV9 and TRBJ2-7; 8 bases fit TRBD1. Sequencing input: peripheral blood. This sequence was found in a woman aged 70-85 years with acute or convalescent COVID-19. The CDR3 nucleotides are TGTGCCAGCAGCGTTGGACCGGGACAGGAGACCTACGAGCAGTACTTC. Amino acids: CASSVGPGQETYEQYF.